The source of this TCR beta chain is a study of blood T cell repertoires in COVID-19. The wider study: Sources were T cells, B-cell-depleted T cells, or PBMCs; the material itself was cDNA or gDNA.

The CDR3 consists of 18 residues. V gave up 3 bases and J gave up 4 bases; unmatched junction bases: 16. Looked up from germline, CDR1 is MRHNA and CDR2 is SNTAGT. Clones were sequenced by immunoSEQ multiplex PCR, and TCRdb holds only the in-frame ones, with some missing. The sample contains roughly 330,000 clones, 80% to 90% of which appear only once. This clone was observed once. The chain joins TRBV6-4 to TRBJ2-3, with 7 bases lining up with TRBD2. Sequenced material: PBMCs or T cells enriched from blood (not recorded which). The sequence derives from a woman younger than 45 who had recovered from COVID-19. CDR3 sequence: CASSDSARASGRADTQYF. Written as DNA, the CDR3 is TGTGCCAGCAGTGATTCCGCCAGGGCATCGGGGAGGGCAGATACGCAGTATTTT.